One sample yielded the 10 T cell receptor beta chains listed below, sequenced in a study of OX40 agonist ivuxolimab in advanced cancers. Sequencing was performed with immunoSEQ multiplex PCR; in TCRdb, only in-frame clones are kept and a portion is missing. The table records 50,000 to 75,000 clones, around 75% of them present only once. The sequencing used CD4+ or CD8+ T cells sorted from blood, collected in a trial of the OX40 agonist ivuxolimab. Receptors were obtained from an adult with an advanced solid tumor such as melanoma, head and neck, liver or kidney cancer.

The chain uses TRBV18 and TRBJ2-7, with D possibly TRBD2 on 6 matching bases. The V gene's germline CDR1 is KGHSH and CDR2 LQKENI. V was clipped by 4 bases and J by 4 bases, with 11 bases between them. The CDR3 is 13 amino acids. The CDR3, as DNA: TGTGCCAGCTCACGTGGCGGGGTGTACGAGCAGTACTTC. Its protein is CASSRGGVYEQYF. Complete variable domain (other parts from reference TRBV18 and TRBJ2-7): NAGVMQNPRHLVRRRGQEARLRCSPMKGHSHVYWYRQLPEEGLKFMVYLQKENIIDESGMPKERFSAEFPKEGPSILRIQQVVRGDSAAYFCASSRGGVYEQYFGPGTRLTVT.

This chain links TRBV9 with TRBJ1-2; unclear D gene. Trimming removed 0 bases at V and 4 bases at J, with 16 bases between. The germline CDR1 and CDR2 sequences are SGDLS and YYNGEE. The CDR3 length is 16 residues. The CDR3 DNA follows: TGTGCCAGCAGCGTAGGACCGCGCGCAATGGGCTATGGCTACACCTTC. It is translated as CASSVGPRAMGYGYTF.

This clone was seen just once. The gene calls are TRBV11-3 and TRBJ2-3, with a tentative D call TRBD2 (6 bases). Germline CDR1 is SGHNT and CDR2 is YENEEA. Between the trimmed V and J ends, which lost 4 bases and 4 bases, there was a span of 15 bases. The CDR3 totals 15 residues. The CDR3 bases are TGTGCCAGCAGCTCCCGGCGGGGCCGGTCAGATACGCAGTATTTT. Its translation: CASSSRRGRSDTQYF.

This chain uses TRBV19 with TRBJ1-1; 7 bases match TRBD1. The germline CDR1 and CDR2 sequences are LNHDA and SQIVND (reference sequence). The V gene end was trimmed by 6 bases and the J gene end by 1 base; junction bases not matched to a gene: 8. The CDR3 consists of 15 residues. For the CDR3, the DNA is TGTGCCAGTAGCGGCCAGGGGGGGCCGAACACTGAAGCTTTCTTT. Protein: CASSGQGGPNTEAFF.

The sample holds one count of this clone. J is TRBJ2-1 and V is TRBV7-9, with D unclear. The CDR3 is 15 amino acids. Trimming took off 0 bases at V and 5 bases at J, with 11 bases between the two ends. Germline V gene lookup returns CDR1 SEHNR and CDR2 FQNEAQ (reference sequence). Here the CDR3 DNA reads TGTGCCAGCAGCTTAGCGGCTAGAGGCCACAATGAGCAGTTCTTC. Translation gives CASSLAARGHNEQFF.

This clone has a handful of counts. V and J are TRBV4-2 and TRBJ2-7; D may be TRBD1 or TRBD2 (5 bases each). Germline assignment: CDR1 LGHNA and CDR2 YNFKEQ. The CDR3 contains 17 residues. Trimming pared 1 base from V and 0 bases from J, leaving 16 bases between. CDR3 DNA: TGTGCCAGCAGCCAAGGGTGGGACCCCTGGAGCTCCTACGAGCAGTACTTC. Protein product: CASSQGWDPWSSYEQYF.

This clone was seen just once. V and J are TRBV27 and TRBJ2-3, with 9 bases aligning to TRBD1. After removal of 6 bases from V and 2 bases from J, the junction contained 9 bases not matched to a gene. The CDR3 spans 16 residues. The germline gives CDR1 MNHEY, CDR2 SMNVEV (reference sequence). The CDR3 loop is CASRTGWDRDTDTQYF. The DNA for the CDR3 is TGTGCCAGCAGAACAGGTTGGGACAGGGACACAGATACGCAGTATTTT.

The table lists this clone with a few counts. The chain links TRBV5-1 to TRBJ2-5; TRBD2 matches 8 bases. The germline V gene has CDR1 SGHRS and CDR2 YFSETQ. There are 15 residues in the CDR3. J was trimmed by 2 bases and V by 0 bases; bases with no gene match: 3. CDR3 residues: CASSLAGGVQETQYF. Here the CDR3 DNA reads TGCGCCAGCAGCTTGGCGGGGGGGGTGCAAGAGACCCAGTACTTC.

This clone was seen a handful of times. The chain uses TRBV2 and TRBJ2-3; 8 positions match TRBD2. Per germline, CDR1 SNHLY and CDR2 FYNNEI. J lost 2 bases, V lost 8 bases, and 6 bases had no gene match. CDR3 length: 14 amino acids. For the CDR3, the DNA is TGTGCCAGCTCGGGACTAGGGGACACAGATACGCAGTATTTT. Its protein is CASSGLGDTDTQYF. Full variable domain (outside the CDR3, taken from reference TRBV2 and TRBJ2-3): EPEVTQTPSHQVTQMGQEVILRCVPISNHLYFYWYRQILGQKVEFLVSFYNNEISEKSEIFDDQFSVERPDGSNFTLKIRSTKLEDSAMYFCASSGLGDTDTQYFGPGTRLTVL.

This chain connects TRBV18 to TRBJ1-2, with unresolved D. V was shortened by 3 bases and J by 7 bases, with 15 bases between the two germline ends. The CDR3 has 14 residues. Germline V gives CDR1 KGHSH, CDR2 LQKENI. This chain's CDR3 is CASSPSREASGYTF. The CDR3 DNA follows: TGTGCCAGCTCACCCTCCCGGGAGGCCTCTGGCTACACCTTC.